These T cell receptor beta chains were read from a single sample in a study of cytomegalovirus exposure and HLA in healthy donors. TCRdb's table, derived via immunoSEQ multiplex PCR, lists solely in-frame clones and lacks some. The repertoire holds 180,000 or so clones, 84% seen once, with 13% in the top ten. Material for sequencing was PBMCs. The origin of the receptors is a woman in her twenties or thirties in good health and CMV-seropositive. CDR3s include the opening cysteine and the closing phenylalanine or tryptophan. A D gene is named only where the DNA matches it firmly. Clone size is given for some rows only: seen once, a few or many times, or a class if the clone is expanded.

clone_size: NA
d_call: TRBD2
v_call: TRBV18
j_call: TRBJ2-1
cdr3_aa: CASSAGGGNEQFF
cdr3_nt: TGTGCCAGCTCGGCGGGAGGAGGCAATGAGCAGTTCTTC

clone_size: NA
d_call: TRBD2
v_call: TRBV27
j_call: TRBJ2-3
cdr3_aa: CASRVAGGFTDTQYF
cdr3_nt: TGTGCCAGCAGAGTAGCGGGAGGGTTCACAGATACGCAGTATTTT

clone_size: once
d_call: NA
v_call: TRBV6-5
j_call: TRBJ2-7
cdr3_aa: CASSYRHRYEQYF
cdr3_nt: TGTGCCAGCAGTTATCGACACAGGTACGAGCAGTACTTC

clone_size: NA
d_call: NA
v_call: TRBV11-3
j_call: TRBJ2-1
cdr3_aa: CASSLDGTNYNEQFF
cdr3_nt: TGTGCCAGCAGCTTAGATGGGACAAACTACAATGAGCAGTTCTTC

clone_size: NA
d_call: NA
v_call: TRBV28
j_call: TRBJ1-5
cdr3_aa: CASSPARSLQHF
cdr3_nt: TGTGCCAGCAGCCCCGCGCGGTCCCTCCAGCATTTT

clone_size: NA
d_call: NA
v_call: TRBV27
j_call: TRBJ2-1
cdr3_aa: CASSFPPGLINEQFF
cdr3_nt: TGTGCCAGCAGTTTCCCGCCTGGACTAATAAATGAGCAGTTCTTC

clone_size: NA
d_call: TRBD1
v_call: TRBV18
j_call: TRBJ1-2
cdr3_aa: CASSPPVGQGSGYGYTF
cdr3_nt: TGTGCCAGCTCACCACCAGTTGGACAGGGTAGCGGCTATGGCTACACCTTC

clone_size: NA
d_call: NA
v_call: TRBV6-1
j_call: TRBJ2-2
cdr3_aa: CASFRGTGELFF
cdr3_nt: TGTGCCAGCTTCAGGGGAACCGGGGAGCTGTTTTTT

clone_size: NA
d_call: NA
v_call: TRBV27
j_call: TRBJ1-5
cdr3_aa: CASSLWGDQPQHF
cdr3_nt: TGTGCCAGCAGTTTATGGGGGGATCAGCCCCAGCATTTT

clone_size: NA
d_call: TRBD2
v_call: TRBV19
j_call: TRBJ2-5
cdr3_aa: CASSRGGYQETQYF
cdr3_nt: TGTGCCAGTTCCCGGGGGGGGTACCAAGAGACCCAGTACTTC

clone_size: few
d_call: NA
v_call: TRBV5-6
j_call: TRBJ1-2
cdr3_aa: CASSLEHNYGYTF
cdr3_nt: TGTGCCAGCAGCTTGGAACACAACTATGGCTACACCTTC

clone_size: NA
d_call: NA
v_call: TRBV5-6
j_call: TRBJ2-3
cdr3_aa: CASTKRQSQSDTQYF
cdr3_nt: TGTGCCAGCACCAAGCGACAGTCTCAGTCAGATACGCAGTATTTT

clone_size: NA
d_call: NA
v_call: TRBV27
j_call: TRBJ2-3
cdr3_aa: CASKASGTDTQYF
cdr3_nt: TGTGCCAGCAAAGCCAGCGGCACAGATACGCAGTATTTT

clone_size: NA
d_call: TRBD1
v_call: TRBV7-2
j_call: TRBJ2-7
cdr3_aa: CASSTDRGYHGNF
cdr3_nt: TGTGCCAGCAGCACCGACAGGGGATACCATGGGAACTTC

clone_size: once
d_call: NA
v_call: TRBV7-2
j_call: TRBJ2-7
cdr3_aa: CASSLVEVGYEQYF
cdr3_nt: TGTGCCAGCAGCTTAGTAGAGGTCGGTTACGAGCAGTACTTC

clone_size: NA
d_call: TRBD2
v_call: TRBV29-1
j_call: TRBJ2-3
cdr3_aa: CSVEDHRAGGPDTQYF
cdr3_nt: TGCAGCGTTGAAGACCATAGAGCGGGAGGGCCGGATACGCAGTATTTT

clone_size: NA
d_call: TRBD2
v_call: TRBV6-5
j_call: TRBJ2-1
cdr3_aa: CASSYPTSGRAYEQFF
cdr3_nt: TGTGCCAGCAGTTACCCTACTAGCGGGAGGGCCTATGAGCAGTTCTTC

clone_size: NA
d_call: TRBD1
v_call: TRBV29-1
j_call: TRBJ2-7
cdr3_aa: CSVGLTGAAYEQYF
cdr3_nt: TGCAGCGTGGGGCTGACAGGGGCTGCCTACGAGCAGTACTTC